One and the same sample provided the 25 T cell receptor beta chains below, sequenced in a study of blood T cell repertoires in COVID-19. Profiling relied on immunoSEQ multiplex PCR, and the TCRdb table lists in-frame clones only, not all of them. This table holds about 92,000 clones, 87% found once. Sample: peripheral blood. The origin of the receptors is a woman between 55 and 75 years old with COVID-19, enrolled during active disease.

The CDR3 DNA sequence: TGTGCCAGCAGCGCCCAGGGCTCCAGCTCCTACGAGCAGTACTTC. Translating it yields CASSAQGSSSYEQYF. The chain links TRBV9 to TRBJ2-7; D is possibly TRBD1 (5 bases). Germline CDR1 and CDR2: SGDLS and YYNGEE. The CDR3 has 15 amino acids. V lost 3 bases and J lost 0, with 13 bases in between.

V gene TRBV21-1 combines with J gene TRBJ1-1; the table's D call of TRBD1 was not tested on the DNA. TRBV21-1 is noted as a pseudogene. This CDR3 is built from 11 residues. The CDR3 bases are TGTGCCAGCAGCAACAGGGGCGAAGCTTTCTTT. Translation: CASSNRGEAFF.

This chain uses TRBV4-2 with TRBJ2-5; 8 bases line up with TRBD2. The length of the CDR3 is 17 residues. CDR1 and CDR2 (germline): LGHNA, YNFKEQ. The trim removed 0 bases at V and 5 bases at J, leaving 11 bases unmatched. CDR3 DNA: TGTGCCAGCAGCCAAGATAAGACATCGGGGGGGCCCGAGACCCAGTACTTC. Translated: CASSQDKTSGGPETQYF.

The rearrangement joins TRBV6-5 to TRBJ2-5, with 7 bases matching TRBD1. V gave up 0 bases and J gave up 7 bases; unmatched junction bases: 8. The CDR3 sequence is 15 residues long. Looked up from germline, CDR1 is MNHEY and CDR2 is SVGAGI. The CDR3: CASSYSPQGVRTQYF. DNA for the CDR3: TGTGCCAGCAGTTACTCTCCCCAGGGGGTCCGGACCCAGTACTTC.

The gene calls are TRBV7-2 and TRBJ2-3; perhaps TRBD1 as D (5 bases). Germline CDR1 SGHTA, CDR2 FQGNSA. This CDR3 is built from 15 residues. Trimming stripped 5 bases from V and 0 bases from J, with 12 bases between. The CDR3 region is CASSTVGVSTDTQYF. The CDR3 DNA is TGTGCCAGCAGCACCGTAGGGGTCAGCACAGATACGCAGTATTTT.

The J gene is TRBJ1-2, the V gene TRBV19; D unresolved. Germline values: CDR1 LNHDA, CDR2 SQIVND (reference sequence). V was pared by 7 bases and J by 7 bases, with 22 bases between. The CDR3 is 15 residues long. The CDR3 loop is CASIPYPAPGSGYTF. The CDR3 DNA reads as TGTGCCAGTATACCCTACCCCGCCCCGGGGAGTGGCTACACCTTC.

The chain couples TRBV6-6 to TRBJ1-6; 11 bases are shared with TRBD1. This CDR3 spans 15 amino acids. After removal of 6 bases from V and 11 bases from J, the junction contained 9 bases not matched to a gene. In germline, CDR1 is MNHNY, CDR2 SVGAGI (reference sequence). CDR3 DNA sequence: TGTGCCAGCAGCTCCTTGGGACAGGGGGTGGCACCCCTCCACTTT. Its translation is CASSSLGQGVAPLHF.

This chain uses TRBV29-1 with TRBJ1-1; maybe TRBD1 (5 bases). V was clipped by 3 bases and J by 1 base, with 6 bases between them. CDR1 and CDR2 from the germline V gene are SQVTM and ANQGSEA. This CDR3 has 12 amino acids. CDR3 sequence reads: CSVDRANTEAFF. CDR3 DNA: TGCAGCGTTGACAGGGCGAACACTGAAGCTTTCTTT.

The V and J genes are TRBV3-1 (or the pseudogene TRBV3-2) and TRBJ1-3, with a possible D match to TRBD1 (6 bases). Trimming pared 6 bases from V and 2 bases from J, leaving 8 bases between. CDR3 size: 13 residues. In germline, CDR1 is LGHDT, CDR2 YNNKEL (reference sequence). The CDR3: CASRQGPGNTIYF. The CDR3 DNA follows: TGTGCCAGCAGGCAGGGGCCTGGAAACACCATATATTTT.

CDR3 loop: CASSPQGYGYTF. CDR3 DNA sequence: TGTGCCAGTAGTCCCCAGGGCTATGGCTACACCTTC. V usage is TRBV19 and J usage is TRBJ1-2; maybe TRBD1 (5 bases). CDR1 is LNHDA and CDR2 is SQIVND in the germline V gene (reference sequence). The CDR3 spans 12 residues. Trimming pared 5 bases from V and 4 bases from J, leaving 8 bases between.

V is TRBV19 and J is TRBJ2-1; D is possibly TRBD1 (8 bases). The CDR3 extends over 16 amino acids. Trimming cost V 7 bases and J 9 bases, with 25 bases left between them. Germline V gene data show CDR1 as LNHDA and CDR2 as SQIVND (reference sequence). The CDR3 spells CASKAHRGGVHGEQFF. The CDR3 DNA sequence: TGTGCCAGTAAGGCGCACAGGGGGGGCGTACACGGTGAGCAGTTCTTC.

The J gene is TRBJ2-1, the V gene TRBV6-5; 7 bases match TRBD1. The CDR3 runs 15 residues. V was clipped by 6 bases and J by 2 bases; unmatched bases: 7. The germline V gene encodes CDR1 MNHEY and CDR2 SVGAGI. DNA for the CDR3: TGTGCCAGCAGCAGGGGGACCCTAACCTACAATGAGCAGTTCTTC. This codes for CASSRGTLTYNEQFF.

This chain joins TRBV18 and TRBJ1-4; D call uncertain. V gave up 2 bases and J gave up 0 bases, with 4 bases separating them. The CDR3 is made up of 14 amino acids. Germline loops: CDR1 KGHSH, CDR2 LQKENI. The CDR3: CASSPFATNEKLFF. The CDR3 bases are TGTGCCAGCTCACCATTCGCAACTAATGAAAAACTGTTTTTT.

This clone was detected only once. The CDR3 DNA reads as TGCAGCGCCAAGACTGACTCTGGAAACACCATATATTTT. Translated, it gives CSAKTDSGNTIYF. V and J are TRBV29-1 and TRBJ1-3, with D uncertain. The CDR3 spans 13 residues. The V end was cut by 7 bases, the J end by 0 bases, with 10 bases between. Germline assignment: CDR1 SQVTM and CDR2 ANQGSEA. Full variable domain (remainder filled in from reference TRBV29-1 and TRBJ1-3): SAVISQKPSRDICQRGTSLTIQCQVDSQVTMMFWYRQQPGQSLTLIATANQGSEATYESGFVIDKFPISRPNLTFSTLTVSNMSPEDSSIYLCSAKTDSGNTIYFGEGSWLTVV.

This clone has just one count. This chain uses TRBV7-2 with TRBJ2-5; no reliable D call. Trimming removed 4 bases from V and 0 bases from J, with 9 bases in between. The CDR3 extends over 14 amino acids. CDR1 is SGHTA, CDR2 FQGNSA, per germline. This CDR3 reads CASSYNSYQETQYF. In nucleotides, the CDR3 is TGTGCCAGCAGCTATAACAGTTACCAAGAGACCCAGTACTTC.

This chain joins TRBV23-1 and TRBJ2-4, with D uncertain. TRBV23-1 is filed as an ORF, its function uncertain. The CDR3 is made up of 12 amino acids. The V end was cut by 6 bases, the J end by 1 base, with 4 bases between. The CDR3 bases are TGCGCCAGCAGGAGGGCCAAAAACATTCAGTACTTC. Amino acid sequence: CASRRAKNIQYF.

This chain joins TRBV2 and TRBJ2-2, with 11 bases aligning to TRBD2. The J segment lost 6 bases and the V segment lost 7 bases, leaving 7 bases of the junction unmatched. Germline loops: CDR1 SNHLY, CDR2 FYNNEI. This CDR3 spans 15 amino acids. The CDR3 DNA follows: TGTGCCAGCACATCTAGCGGGGGGACGTCCGGGGAGCTGTTTTTT. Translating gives CASTSSGGTSGELFF. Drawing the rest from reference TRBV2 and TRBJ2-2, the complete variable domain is EPEVTQTPSHQVTQMGQEVILRCVPISNHLYFYWYRQILGQKVEFLVSFYNNEISEKSEIFDDQFSVERPDGSNFTLKIRSTKLEDSAMYFCASTSSGGTSGELFFGEGSRLTVL.

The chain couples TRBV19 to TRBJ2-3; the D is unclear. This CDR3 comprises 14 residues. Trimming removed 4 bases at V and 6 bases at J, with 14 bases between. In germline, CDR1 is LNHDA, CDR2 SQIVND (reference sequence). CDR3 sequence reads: CASSTLLRIDTQYF. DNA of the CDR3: TGTGCCAGTAGTACCCTACTTAGAATCGATACGCAGTATTTT.

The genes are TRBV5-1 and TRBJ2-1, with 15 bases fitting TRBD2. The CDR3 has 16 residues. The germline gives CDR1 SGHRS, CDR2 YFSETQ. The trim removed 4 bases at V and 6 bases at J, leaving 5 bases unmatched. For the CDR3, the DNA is TGCGCCAGCAGCCCGCTGGGACTAGCGGGGGGCAATGAGCAGTTCTTC. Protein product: CASSPLGLAGGNEQFF.

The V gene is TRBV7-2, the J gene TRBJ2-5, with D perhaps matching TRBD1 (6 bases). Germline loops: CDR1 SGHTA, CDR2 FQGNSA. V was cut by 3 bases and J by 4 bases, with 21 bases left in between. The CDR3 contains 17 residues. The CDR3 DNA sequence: TGTGCCAGCAGCTTTCAAGGGGGTCCAGGAAATCGAGAGACCCAGTACTTC. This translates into CASSFQGGPGNRETQYF.

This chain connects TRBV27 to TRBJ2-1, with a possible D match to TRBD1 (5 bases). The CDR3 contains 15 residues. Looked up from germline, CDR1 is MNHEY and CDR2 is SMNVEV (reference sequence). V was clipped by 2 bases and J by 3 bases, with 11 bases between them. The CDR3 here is CASSLVGELYNEQFF. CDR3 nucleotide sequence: TGTGCCAGCAGTTTAGTAGGGGAACTCTACAATGAGCAGTTCTTC.

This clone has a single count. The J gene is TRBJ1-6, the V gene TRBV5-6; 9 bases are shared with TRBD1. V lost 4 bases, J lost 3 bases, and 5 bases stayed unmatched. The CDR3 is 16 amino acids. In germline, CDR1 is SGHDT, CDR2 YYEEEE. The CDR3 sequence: CASSSTGGLYNSPLHF. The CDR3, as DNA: TGTGCCAGCAGCAGTACAGGGGGCCTCTATAATTCACCCCTCCACTTT. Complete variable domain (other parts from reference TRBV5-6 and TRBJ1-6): DAGVTQSPTHLIKTRGQQVTLRCSPKSGHDTVSWYQQALGQGPQFIFQYYEEEERQRGNFPDRFSGHQFPNYSSELNVNALLLGDSALYLCASSSTGGLYNSPLHFGNGTRLTVT.

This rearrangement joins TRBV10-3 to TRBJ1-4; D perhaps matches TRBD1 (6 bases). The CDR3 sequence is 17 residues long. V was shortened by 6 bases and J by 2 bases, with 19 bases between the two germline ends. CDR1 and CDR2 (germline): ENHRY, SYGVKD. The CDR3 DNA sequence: TGTGCCATCAGCCTACAGCCACAGGGATCTACTAATGAAAAACTGTTTTTT. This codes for CAISLQPQGSTNEKLFF.

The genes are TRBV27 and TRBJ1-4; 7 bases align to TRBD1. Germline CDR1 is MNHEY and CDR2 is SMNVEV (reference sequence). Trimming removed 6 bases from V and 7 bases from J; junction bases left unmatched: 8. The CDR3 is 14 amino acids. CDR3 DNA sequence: TGTGCCAGCAGGACTCAGGGGGGCAGTGAAAAACTGTTTTTT. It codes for CASRTQGGSEKLFF.

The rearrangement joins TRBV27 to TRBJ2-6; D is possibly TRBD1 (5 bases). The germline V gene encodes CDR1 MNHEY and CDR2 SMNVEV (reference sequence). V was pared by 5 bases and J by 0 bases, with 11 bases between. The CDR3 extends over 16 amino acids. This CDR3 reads CASSPWTSSGANVLTF. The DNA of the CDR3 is TGTGCCAGCAGTCCTTGGACAAGCTCTGGGGCCAACGTCCTGACTTTC. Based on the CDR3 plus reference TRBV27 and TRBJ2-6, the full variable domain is EAQVTQNPRYLITVTGKKLTVTCSQNMNHEYMSWYRQDPGLGLRQIYYSMNVEVTDKGDVPEGYKVSRKEKRNFPLILESPSPNQTSLYFCASSPWTSSGANVLTFGAGSRLTVL.